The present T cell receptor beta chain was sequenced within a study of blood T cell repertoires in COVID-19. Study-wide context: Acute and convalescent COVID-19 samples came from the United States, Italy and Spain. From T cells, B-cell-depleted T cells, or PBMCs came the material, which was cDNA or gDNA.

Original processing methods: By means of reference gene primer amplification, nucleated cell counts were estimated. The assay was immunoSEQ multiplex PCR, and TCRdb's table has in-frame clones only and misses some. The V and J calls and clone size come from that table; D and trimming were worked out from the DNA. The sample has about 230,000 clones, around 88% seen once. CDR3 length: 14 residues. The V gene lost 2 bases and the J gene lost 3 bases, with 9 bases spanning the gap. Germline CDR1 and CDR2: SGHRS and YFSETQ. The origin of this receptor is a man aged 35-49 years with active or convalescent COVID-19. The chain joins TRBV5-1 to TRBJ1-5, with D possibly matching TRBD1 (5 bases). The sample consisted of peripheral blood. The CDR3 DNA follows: TGCGCCAGCAGCTTAGAAGGGGCCAATCAGCCCCAGCATTTT. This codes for CASSLEGANQPQHF. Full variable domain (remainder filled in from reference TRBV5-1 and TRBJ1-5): KAGVTQTPRYLIKTRGQQVTLSCSPISGHRSVSWYQQTPGQGLQFLFEYFSETQRNKGNFPGRFSGRQFSNSRSEMNVSTLELGDSALYLCASSLEGANQPQHFGDGTRLSIL.